The clone carrying this T cell receptor beta chain was recorded only once. Its antigen is currently unknown. PCR employed 60 Vbeta and 13 Jbeta primers. Original methodology: Roughly 11 million shared chains were among approximately 87 million unique TCR beta chains counted in a later analysis. The table came from immunoSEQ multiplex PCR; TCRdb's copy has only in-frame clones and leaves some out. V and J calls and clone size are those listed in that table; D and trimming were worked out from the DNA. This table holds over 75,000 clones, about 80% found once. The sample originates from a study of cytomegalovirus exposure and HLA in healthy donors. Broader study findings: Most TCR sequences proved rare, with some public TCRs found in many donors. Some TCR beta chains (over 150 of them) were listed as cytomegalovirus-associated. A few V segments could not be told apart, such as TRBV6-2 and TRBV6-3, and were left out.

CDR1 is SGHAT and CDR2 is FQNNGV in the germline V gene. The V gene end was trimmed by 4 bases and the J gene end by 5 bases; junction bases not matched to a gene: 7. The CDR3 consists of 14 residues. The chain joins TRBV11-2 to TRBJ1-1, with 7 bases that match TRBD1. Material for sequencing was PBMCs. This receptor was taken from a man aged 60 to 75 in good health and CMV-seropositive. The CDR3 DNA sequence: TGTGCCAGCAGCTCACGACAGGGCCAAACTGAAGCTTTCTTT. It specifies CASSSRQGQTEAFF.